Sequencing of this T cell receptor beta chain was carried out in a study of blood T cell repertoires in COVID-19. Repertoires were generated with immunoSEQ multiplex PCR, while TCRdb's copy carries only in-frame clones and drops some. The sample has about 200,000 clones, more than 75% seen once. Trimming removed 0 bases from V and 4 bases from J, with 9 bases in between. The CDR3 is made up of 13 amino acids. Germline CDR1 GTSNPN, CDR2 SVGIG (reference sequence). The clonotype was recovered from a man aged 50 or older with acute or convalescent COVID-19. Sequenced sample: peripheral blood. The gene calls are TRBV30 and TRBJ2-5, with no clear D. The CDR3 is CAWSVGVTETQYF. The CDR3 DNA is TGTGCCTGGAGTGTAGGAGTTACAGAGACCCAGTACTTC. Together with reference TRBV30 and TRBJ2-5, the CDR3 gives the full variable domain: SQTIHQWPATLVQPVGSPLSLECTVEGTSNPNLYWYRQAAGRGLQLLFYSVGIGQISSEVPQNLSASRPQDRQFILSSKKLLLSDSGFYLCAWSVGVTETQYFGPGTRLLVL.